This T cell receptor (beta chain) comes out of a study of blood T cells in healthy people across ages. A sample-barcoded 5' primer and a J-beta primer mix were used in a second PCR of roughly 6 to 11 cycles. Each cDNA molecule was tagged by a template-switch adaptor that had 12 random nucleotides. TCRdb re-called the 5' RACE reads with MiXCR, one entry per CDR3 protein. Among about 1,400,000 distinct CDR3 sequences listed, roughly 40% were seen once. The CDR3 sequence is 14 residues long. Germline trimming cut 6 bases from V and 8 bases from J; bases unmatched to any gene: 11. Germline CDR1 and CDR2: SGHTA and FQGNSA.

The material sequenced was blood. The receptor was derived from a woman in her late teens or twenties in good health. The J gene is TRBJ2-3, the V gene TRBV7-2; 7 bases are a match to TRBD1. The CDR3, as DNA: TGTGCCAGCAGTCTCGGGACAGCCTGGGGTACGCAGTATTTT. Translation gives CASSLGTAWGTQYF.